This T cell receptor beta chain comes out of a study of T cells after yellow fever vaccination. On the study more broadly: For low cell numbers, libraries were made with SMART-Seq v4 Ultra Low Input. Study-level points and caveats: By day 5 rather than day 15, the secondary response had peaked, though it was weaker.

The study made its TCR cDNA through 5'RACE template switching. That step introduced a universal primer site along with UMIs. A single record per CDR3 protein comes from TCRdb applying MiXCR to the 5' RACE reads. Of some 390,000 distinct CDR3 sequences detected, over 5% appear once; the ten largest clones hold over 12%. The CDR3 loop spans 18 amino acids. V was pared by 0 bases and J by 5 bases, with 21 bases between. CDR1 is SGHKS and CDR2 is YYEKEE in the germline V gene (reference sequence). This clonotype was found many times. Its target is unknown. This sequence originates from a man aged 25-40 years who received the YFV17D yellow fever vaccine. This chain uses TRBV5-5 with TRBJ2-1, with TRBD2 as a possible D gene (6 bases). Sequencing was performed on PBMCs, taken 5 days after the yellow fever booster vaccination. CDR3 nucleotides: TGTGCCAGCAGCTTGGGCGGCGGAGGGGCGTCCTTAAACAATGAGCAGTTCTTC. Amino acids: CASSLGGGGASLNNEQFF.